A selection of T cell receptor beta chains follows, all from one sample in a study of blood T cell repertoires in COVID-19. Sequencing used immunoSEQ multiplex PCR; TCRdb keeps in-frame clones, though not all of them. Of 150,000 to 200,000 clones listed, around three quarters are singletons. Sequencing used peripheral blood. The origin of the receptors is a man aged 65-85 years with active or convalescent COVID-19. Each CDR3 is given with its conserved first and last residue. D genes are given only for firm matches. Rows may omit the clone size; those that give it use once, few, many or a size class.

j_call,v_call,d_call,clone_size,cdr3_nt,cdr3_aa
TRBJ1-2,TRBV25-1,NA,NA,TGTGCCAGCAGAACAGGAGAGGCGGCGAACACCTTC,CASRTGEAANTF
TRBJ2-5,TRBV28,TRBD2,NA,TGTGCCAGCAGGAGAGCTAGCGGGATGGGGGAGACCCAGTACTTC,CASRRASGMGETQYF
TRBJ2-2,TRBV7-9,TRBD2,NA,TGTGCCAGCAGCTTGACTAGCGGGAAGGTCGGGGAGCTGTTTTTT,CASSLTSGKVGELFF
TRBJ2-4,TRBV9,NA,NA,TGTGCCAGCAGCGTAGGACTAGTAGGTTATTCGGAAAACATTCAGTACTTC,CASSVGLVGYSENIQYF
TRBJ1-2,TRBV7-2,NA,NA,TGTGCCAGCCGACGAGGGGGAAGTAACTATGGCTACACCTTC,CASRRGGSNYGYTF
TRBJ2-7,TRBV5-1,NA,NA,TGCGCCAGCTCCGACAACTACGAGCAGTACTTC,CASSDNYEQYF
TRBJ2-1,TRBV10-3,NA,NA,TGTGCCATCAGTGATAGATCCACCTCCAATGAGCAGTTCTTC,CAISDRSTSNEQFF
TRBJ2-3,TRBV24-1,TRBD2,NA,TGTGCCACCAGTGATTCGGGTAGCGGGGGTGTAACAGATACGCAGTATTTT,CATSDSGSGGVTDTQYF
TRBJ1-1,TRBV27,NA,NA,TGTGCCAGCAGTCCGTCGACGGGGAACACTGAAGCTTTCTTT,CASSPSTGNTEAFF
TRBJ2-7,TRBV2,TRBD1,NA,TGTGCCAGCGAGCGACAGGGACAGGGCGAGCAGTACTTC,CASERQGQGEQYF
TRBJ2-3,TRBV11-2,TRBD2,NA,TGTGCCAGCAGCTTCATGGGACTAGCGGGCACAGATACGCAGTATTTT,CASSFMGLAGTDTQYF
TRBJ2-3,TRBV3-1/TRBV3-2,NA,NA,TGTGCCAGCAGCCAAGTAGATAAGCCAGATACGCAGTATTTT,CASSQVDKPDTQYF
TRBJ1-2,TRBV12-3/TRBV12-4,NA,NA,TGTGCCAGCAGTTCGTCGACAGGCTATGGCTACACCTTC,CASSSSTGYGYTF
TRBJ1-5,TRBV7-2,NA,NA,TGTGCCAGCAGCTCCCAGGGGCCAAATAGCAATCAGCCCCAGCATTTT,CASSSQGPNSNQPQHF
TRBJ1-1,TRBV10-1,NA,NA,TGCGCCAGCAGTGGGACATCCACTGAAGCTTTCTTT,CASSGTSTEAFF
TRBJ2-3,TRBV19,NA,NA,TGTGCCAGTAGTTTTAGCGGACGTAGCACAGATACGCAGTATTTT,CASSFSGRSTDTQYF
TRBJ2-5,TRBV5-1,TRBD2,NA,TGCGCCAGCAGCTCCCTGCCTCAGACTAGCGGGGGGGCGAGGCGAGAGACCCAGTACTTC,CASSSLPQTSGGARRETQYF
TRBJ1-4,TRBV6-4,NA,NA,TGTGCCAGCAGTCCTACCCCAGGGTTTGATGAAAAACTGTTTTTT,CASSPTPGFDEKLFF
TRBJ2-7,TRBV5-1,TRBD1,NA,TGCGCCAGCAGCTTGGGGGGGACAGGGAACCCCTACGAGCAGTACTTC,CASSLGGTGNPYEQYF
TRBJ1-2,TRBV15,NA,NA,TGTGCCACCAGCAGAGACGGCAGGGATTGGGATGGCTACACCTTC,CATSRDGRDWDGYTF
TRBJ1-2,TRBV5-4,TRBD1,NA,TGTGCCAGCAGCCCTGGGACAGTCCGTACTAACTATGGCTACACCTTC,CASSPGTVRTNYGYTF
TRBJ2-2,TRBV5-1,TRBD2,few,TGCGCCAGCAGCTGGAGGGTACTAGCGGGGGCCGGGGACACCGGGGAGCTGTTTTTT,CASSWRVLAGAGDTGELFF
TRBJ2-7,TRBV7-2,TRBD1,NA,TGTGCCAGCAACGGACAGGGGGCGATTTCCTACGAGCAGTACTTC,CASNGQGAISYEQYF
TRBJ1-2,TRBV7-9,NA,NA,TGTGCCAGCAGCTTATTAGGGGTTACCGGGGGCTACACCTTC,CASSLLGVTGGYTF
TRBJ2-5,TRBV5-8,TRBD2,once,TGTGCCAGCAGCTTGCATTCTAGCGGGGTAAACCAAGAGACCCAGTACTTC,CASSLHSSGVNQETQYF
TRBJ2-1,TRBV11-2,NA,NA,TGTGCCAGCAGCTTAGTGGACACCGCGGTCAGTGAGCAGTTCTTC,CASSLVDTAVSEQFF
TRBJ2-1,TRBV5-8,NA,NA,TGTGCCAGCAGCTGGGGGACTGGCTACAATGAGCAGTTCTTC,CASSWGTGYNEQFF
TRBJ1-3,TRBV3-1/TRBV3-2,TRBD1,NA,TGTGCCAGCAGTAAACAGGGGACCGGAAACACCATATATTTT,CASSKQGTGNTIYF
TRBJ1-2,TRBV7-2,NA,NA,TGTGCCAGCAGCTTACTACGCCAGACTAATGGCTACACCTTC,CASSLLRQTNGYTF
TRBJ1-2,TRBV20-1,TRBD1,few,TGCAGTGCGGGACAGGTTTACTACACCTTC,CSAGQVYYTF
TRBJ1-4,TRBV18,NA,NA,TGTGCCAGCTCACCACAGGACAGCCTGAATGAAAAACTGTTTTTT,CASSPQDSLNEKLFF
TRBJ1-1,TRBV18,TRBD1,NA,TGTGCCAGCTTCCGGGACAGGGACACTGAAGCTTTCTTT,CASFRDRDTEAFF
TRBJ1-2,TRBV15,TRBD1,NA,TGTGCCACCAAGAAATCAGGGGGAGGCTATGGCTACACCTTC,CATKKSGGGYGYTF
TRBJ1-3,TRBV2,NA,few,TGTGCCAGCAGTGTATACAGAGCCTCTGGAAACACCATATATTTT,CASSVYRASGNTIYF
TRBJ1-5,TRBV7-2,TRBD1,NA,TGTGCCAGCAGCTTAATGGGACAGGGGGATCAGCCCCAGCATTTT,CASSLMGQGDQPQHF
TRBJ1-4,TRBV7-2,NA,NA,TGTGCCAGCAGCTTCAGAGCCCGCGGTAATGAAAAACTGTTTTTT,CASSFRARGNEKLFF
TRBJ2-7,TRBV27,NA,NA,TGTGCCAGCAGTTCACCGGACAGCTCCTACGAGCAGTACTTC,CASSSPDSSYEQYF
TRBJ1-5,TRBV3-1/TRBV3-2,NA,NA,TGTGCTAGCAGCTACTTTAATCAGCCCCAGCATTTT,CASSYFNQPQHF
TRBJ1-1,TRBV6-1,NA,few,TGTGCCAGCAGTGCCCAGCAAGGGAGGGCAAGGGGTGAAGCTTTCTTT,CASSAQQGRARGEAFF
TRBJ2-2,TRBV5-6,TRBD2,NA,TGTGCCAGCAGCTTGGGGCAGGCAATACTAGCGGGCACCGGGGAGCTGTTTTTT,CASSLGQAILAGTGELFF
TRBJ1-1,TRBV7-6,NA,NA,TGTGCCAGCAGGTCGCAGGGGAACACTGAAGCTTTCTTT,CASRSQGNTEAFF
TRBJ2-5,TRBV12-3/TRBV12-4,TRBD2,NA,TGTGCCAGCCAACCCTCAGCGGGAGGCGCCTACTTC,CASQPSAGGAYF
TRBJ1-2,TRBV30,NA,NA,TGTGCCTGGGAACCGGGGGAGGGTCGAGGCTACACCTTC,CAWEPGEGRGYTF
TRBJ1-2,TRBV15,NA,few,TGTGCCACCAGCAGCCTGTCAAACCCGGGTGGCTACACCTTC,CATSSLSNPGGYTF
TRBJ2-5,TRBV2,TRBD2,NA,TGTGCCGTGAAACTAGCGGGAGGGGAGACCCAGTACTTC,CAVKLAGGETQYF
TRBJ1-1,TRBV6-5,NA,once,TGTGCCAGCAGTTACAACGGGAACACTGAAGCTTTCTTT,CASSYNGNTEAFF
TRBJ2-1,TRBV9,TRBD2,NA,TGTGCCAGCAGCTTACTGACTAGCGGGAGGGCTTATGAGCAGTTCTTC,CASSLLTSGRAYEQFF
TRBJ2-7,TRBV11-2,TRBD1,NA,TGTGCCAGCAGGTTTTCCCCTCTACCGACAGGGGACTACGAGCAGTACTTC,CASRFSPLPTGDYEQYF
TRBJ2-2,TRBV2,NA,NA,TGTGCCACCGCACTGAACACCGGGGAGCTGTTTTTT,CATALNTGELFF
TRBJ1-1,TRBV7-9,NA,NA,TGTGCCAGCAGCTCAGTGGGGGGGCAGGGCACTGAAGCTTTCTTT,CASSSVGGQGTEAFF
TRBJ1-1,TRBV5-4,TRBD1,NA,TGTGCCAGCAGCGGGATGACAGGGGGCGCTGAAGCTTTCTTT,CASSGMTGGAEAFF
TRBJ1-2,TRBV29-1,TRBD1,NA,TGCAGCGCCTCCACAGGGGGCCACGGCTACACCTTC,CSASTGGHGYTF
TRBJ1-1,TRBV21-1,NA,NA,TGTGCCAGCAGCAAGTACGGGACAGGGGGCGCGGGCACTGAAGCTTTCTTT,CASSKYGTGGAGTEAFF
TRBJ2-1,TRBV9,TRBD2,NA,TGTGCCAGCAGCGCCGGGCGGGCATCAATGGGAGCGGGAGGGTACCATGAGCAGTTCTTC,CASSAGRASMGAGGYHEQFF
TRBJ1-1,TRBV11-2,NA,NA,TGTGCCAGCAGCTTAAACAGGGTACTCACTGAAGCTTTCTTT,CASSLNRVLTEAFF
TRBJ2-2,TRBV7-3,NA,few,TGTGCCAGCAGCCCCTCGACTAGTTCCGGGGAGCTGTTTTTT,CASSPSTSSGELFF